These T cell receptor beta chains were read from a single sample in a study of cytomegalovirus exposure and HLA in healthy donors. Generated by immunoSEQ multiplex PCR, the TCRdb table keeps only in-frame clones and is missing some. The sample includes approximately 260,000 clones, approximately 86% of them seen just once. Sample: PBMCs. These receptors all come from a woman aged 18-30 years in good health and CMV-seronegative. The CDR3 runs from the conserved cysteine through the conserved F or W. D genes are given only for firm matches. Size values are once, few and many counts, or a class for expanded clones, and some rows have none.

>TRBV19|NA|NA|TRBJ1-1
CAIDSPTMNTEAFF
TGTGCCATAGACAGTCCCACGATGAACACTGAAGCTTTCTTT
>TRBV6-5|TRBD1|NA|TRBJ1-1
CASSTGGEAFF
TGTGCCAGCAGCACAGGGGGTGAAGCTTTCTTT
>TRBV6-5|TRBD2|NA|TRBJ2-2
CASRHGGATIGELFF
TGTGCCAGCAGACACGGGGGGGCCACGATCGGGGAGCTGTTTTTT
>TRBV7-2|NA|NA|TRBJ2-7
CASSVYGTSYEQYF
TGTGCCAGCAGCGTCTACGGTACTTCCTACGAGCAGTACTTC
>TRBV7-9|TRBD1|NA|TRBJ2-1
CASSLVTGAYNEQFF
TGTGCCAGCAGCTTAGTGACAGGGGCCTACAATGAGCAGTTCTTC
>TRBV29-1|NA|NA|TRBJ2-3
CSVARSYSTDTQYF
TGCAGCGTTGCGAGGTCGTATAGCACAGATACGCAGTATTTT
>TRBV11-3|NA|NA|TRBJ2-1
CASSSRGDHTYNEQFF
TGTGCCAGCAGCTCCAGGGGGGATCATACCTACAATGAGCAGTTCTTC
>TRBV28|NA|NA|TRBJ2-7
CASSLSGKKSYEQYF
TGTGCCAGCAGTTTATCCGGGAAGAAGTCCTACGAGCAGTACTTC
>TRBV6-5|TRBD1|once|TRBJ1-2
CASSLGQMTLYGYTF
TGTGCCAGCAGTTTGGGACAGATGACCCTCTATGGCTACACCTTC
>TRBV25-1|NA|NA|TRBJ2-1
CASSEYSTAGNEQFF
TGTGCCAGCAGTGAATATTCGACGGCAGGGAATGAGCAGTTCTTC
>TRBV11-3|NA|NA|TRBJ2-5
CASRPSADQETQYF
TGTGCCAGCAGGCCGTCGGCGGACCAAGAGACCCAGTACTTC